This note documents a single TCR beta chain sequence. Its antigen is not known. Alongside a J-beta primer mix, a sample-barcoded 5' primer served in a second PCR lasting about 7 to 12 cycles. A template-switch adaptor that had 12 random nucleotides put a tag on each cDNA molecule. TCRdb independently ran MiXCR on the 5' RACE reads; one entry per CDR3 protein. The data show around 650,000 distinct CDR3 sequences, about 30% seen once. This sample was taken from a study of blood T cells in healthy people across ages. General study findings and limits: Naive CD4+ cell counts and diversity both ran higher in long-lived than in aged donors. Investigators treated diversity estimates from one million T cells as underestimates.

V dropped 7 bases and J dropped 3 bases, with 25 bases sitting between them. This CDR3 region has 17 residues. Germline V gene sequence: CDR1 MNHNS, CDR2 SASEGT. The sample was blood. This TCR derives from an elderly woman in good health. J is TRBJ2-7 and V is TRBV6-1; D possibly corresponds to TRBD1 (6 bases). The CDR3 DNA sequence: TGTGCCAGCAAAACTTTAAGACGGGACAACATCAACTACGAGCAGTACTTC. This gives the protein CASKTLRRDNINYEQYF.